The present TCR beta chain was sequenced within a study of blood T cell repertoires in COVID-19. Across the study: Specimens from acute and convalescent COVID-19 originated in the United States, Italy and Spain.

A word on this clone: The junction differs from germline at one of its ends, possibly a read error.

In germline, CDR1 is LGHNA, CDR2 YSLEER. The CDR3 has 15 residues. Original analysis: Scientists estimated how many nucleated cells there were by amplifying reference gene primers. The method was immunoSEQ multiplex PCR; TCRdb's version includes in-frame clones alone and lacks a portion of them. Clone size and the V and J calls come from that table; the DNA yielded D and trimming. The sample lists about 190,000 clones; about 88% were seen once. The sequenced material came from PBMCs or T cells enriched from blood (not recorded which). This clonotype was sampled from a woman aged 40-49 years in a cohort exposed to, infected with or recovered from COVID-19 (not recorded which). The chain combines TRBV4-3 with TRBJ2-5; 10 positions agree with TRBD2. Judging by the DNA end, TRBJ2-7 fits better; the J call may be wrong. The CDR3 bases are TGCGCCAGCAGTCAAGAATGGGGACTAGCGAACGAGCAGTACTTC. Its protein is CASSQEWGLANEQYF.